What follows are 22 T cell receptor beta chains derived from one specimen sequenced in a study of human T cells and chemical hapten exposure. TCRdb re-called the RACE reads with MiXCR, one entry per CDR3 protein. The data show tens of thousands of distinct CDR3 sequences, roughly 6.7% seen once. Documented time point: pre-sensitization, week 0. This sample's treatment: therapeutic diphenylcyclopropenone sensitization with weekly scalp DPC. The starting material was whole blood, obtained in connection with sensitization to the hapten diphenylcyclopropenone (DPC). Receptor source: a woman in her twenties or thirties with alopecia areata. Some clones in this sample may be carry-over from other donors' samples.

This clonotype occurred many times. The rearrangement links TRBV9 to TRBJ2-7; no definite D call. Deletions cut 0 bases from V and 4 bases from J, with 8 bases between. Germline-derived CDR1 and CDR2 are SGDLS and YYNGEE. This CDR3 is 13 amino acids long. The CDR3, as DNA: TGTGCCAGCAGCGTAGATGAGAGGTACGAGCAGTACTTC. Translation gives CASSVDERYEQYF.

Concerning this clonotype itself: A read error may explain this, as a much larger clone is one base away. The chain links TRBV20-1 to TRBJ1-4; D gene ambiguous. The germline V gene has CDR1 DFQATT and CDR2 SNEGSKA (reference sequence). The CDR3 consists of 15 residues. Trimming took off 0 bases at V and 7 bases at J, with 15 bases between the two ends. The CDR3 nucleotides read TGCAGTGCTAGAGACGGGTCCGTCTTTAGTGAAAAACTGTTTTTT. As protein: CSARDGSVFSEKLFF.

Ten or more counts support this clonotype. The chain couples TRBV3-1 to TRBJ2-3, with a weak D call TRBD2 (6 bases). Germline lookup yields CDR1 LGHDT and CDR2 YNNKEL (reference sequence). CDR3 size: 15 residues. Trimming removed 5 bases from V and 0 bases from J, with 12 bases in between. The CDR3 nucleotides read TGTGCCAGCAGCGTTAGCGGATCTAGCACAGATACGCAGTATTTT. This encodes CASSVSGSSTDTQYF.

This clonotype was recorded many times. The gene calls are TRBV11-2 and TRBJ2-5, with unresolved D. Germline CDR1 and CDR2: SGHAT and FQNNGV. The CDR3 is 15 amino acids. V gave up 6 bases and J gave up 5 bases, with 19 bases separating them. CDR3 loop: CASSHTPRVGETQYF. In DNA form, the CDR3 reads TGTGCCAGCAGTCACACACCCCGCGTGGGTGAGACCCAGTACTTC.

This clonotype has ten or more counts. The chain employs TRBV6-2 or TRBV6-3 and TRBJ2-7; D unresolved. V gave up 8 bases and J gave up 2 bases, with 10 bases separating them. Germline CDR1 and CDR2: MNHEY and SVGEGT. The CDR3 extends over 12 amino acids. The CDR3 coding sequence is TGTGCCAGCGGCCCGGGCGCCTACGAGCAGTACTTC. Its translation: CASGPGAYEQYF.

This clonotype was detected ten times or more. The chain combines TRBV6-4 with TRBJ1-6; 10 nucleotides match TRBD1. The CDR3 consists of 15 residues. Trimming removed 6 bases from V and 10 bases from J; junction bases left unmatched: 9. Germline values: CDR1 MRHNA, CDR2 SNTAGT. CDR3 protein: CASSPRQGASSPLHF. The CDR3 nucleotides read TGTGCCAGCAGCCCGCGACAGGGGGCTAGCTCACCCCTCCACTTT.

The rearrangement joins TRBV5-1 to TRBJ1-4; D is uncertain. V lost 2 bases and J 0 bases, leaving 11 bases between the germline ends. The length of the CDR3 is 16 residues. Looked up from germline, CDR1 is SGHRS and CDR2 is YFSETQ. CDR3 DNA: TGCGCCAGCAGCTTCGCCCCGGCGCCAACTAATGAAAAACTGTTTTTT. It yields the protein CASSFAPAPTNEKLFF.

This clonotype was detected ten times or more. The rearrangement uses TRBV10-3 and TRBJ2-3; 7 positions agree with TRBD2. Germline-derived CDR1 and CDR2 are ENHRY and SYGVKD. V dropped 4 bases and J dropped 4; count of bases not matched to a gene: 2. The CDR3 runs to 13 residues. This chain's CDR3 is CAISGTSADTQYF. The DNA for the CDR3 is TGTGCCATCAGTGGGACTAGTGCAGATACGCAGTATTTT.

This clonotype was picked up many times. V gene TRBV7-6 combines with J gene TRBJ2-7; 7 bases map to TRBD2. Germline CDR1 is SGHVS and CDR2 is FNYEAQ. The CDR3 loop spans 15 amino acids. Trimming cost V 5 bases and J 5 bases; bases outside gene matches: 12. CDR3 sequence reads: CASSPSPAGVHEQYF. DNA of the CDR3: TGTGCCAGCAGCCCCAGCCCTGCGGGGGTCCACGAGCAGTACTTC. Using reference TRBV7-6 and TRBJ2-7 for the parts outside the CDR3, the full variable domain is GAGVSQSPRYKVTKRGQDVALRCDPISGHVSLYWYRQALGQGPEFLTYFNYEAQQDKSGLPNDRFSAERPEGSISTLTIQRTEQRDSAMYRCASSPSPAGVHEQYFGPGTRLTVT.

This clonotype turned up a few times. The chain carries TRBV30 and TRBJ2-5; no clear D gene. V lost 4 bases to trimming and J lost 4 bases, with 10 bases between them. CDR3 length equals 12 residues. Germline CDR1 and CDR2: GTSNPN and SVGIG (reference sequence). This CDR3 is CAWNVGSETQYF. The DNA for the CDR3 is TGTGCCTGGAATGTCGGGTCAGAGACCCAGTACTTC.

In this sample, this clonotype turned up many times. The chain employs TRBV12-3 or TRBV12-4 and TRBJ2-3, with unresolved D. The CDR3 covers 15 residues. Trimming took off 6 bases at V and 4 bases at J, with 17 bases between the two ends. The CDR3 nucleotides are TGTGCCAGCAGCCCCGACGGAGCGAGCGCAGATACGCAGTATTTT. This codes for CASSPDGASADTQYF.

This clonotype was seen many times. J is TRBJ1-1 and V is TRBV27, with D unclear. Trimming left V 5 bases short and J 0 bases short, with 7 bases between. CDR1 and CDR2 (germline): MNHEY, SMNVEV (reference sequence). This CDR3 has 13 residues. CDR3 in amino acids: CASSPGMNTEAFF. DNA for the CDR3: TGTGCCAGCAGTCCCGGCATGAACACTGAAGCTTTCTTT.

This clonotype has a count of ten or more. The CDR3 DNA reads as TGTGCCAGCAGTGGAGGACAGGGTAACATTCAGTACTTC. This translates into CASSGGQGNIQYF. The V gene is TRBV12-3 or TRBV12-4, the J gene TRBJ2-4; 8 nucleotides align to TRBD1. The V and J ends lost 5 bases and 7 bases, in that order; junction bases with no gene match: 4. The CDR3 spans 13 residues.

This clonotype appeared many times. The chain employs TRBV10-2 and TRBJ1-6; no definite D call. V was clipped by 2 bases and J by 7 bases, with 12 bases between them. CDR1 is WSHSY, CDR2 SAAADI, per germline. CDR3 size: 15 residues. This CDR3 reads CASSELRQINSPLHF. In nucleotides, the CDR3 is TGCGCCAGCAGTGAGCTCCGACAAATAAATTCACCCCTCCACTTT.

This clonotype was picked up a small number of times. V and J are TRBV14 and TRBJ1-5, with D possibly matching TRBD1 (6 bases). This CDR3 region has 16 residues. Trimming stripped 4 bases from V and 7 bases from J, with 20 bases between. Germline loops: CDR1 SGHDN, CDR2 FVKESK. CDR3 sequence (DNA): TGTGCCAGCAGCCTAACCCCTGGGGGGGGGCGGCAGCCCCAGCATTTT. It is translated as CASSLTPGGGRQPQHF.

This clonotype has at least ten counts. The chain employs TRBV12-5 and TRBJ2-5; D uncertain. CDR3 length equals 14 residues. The V end was cut by 1 base, the J end by 2 bases, with 8 bases between. Per the germline V gene, CDR1 is LGHNT and CDR2 is FRNRAP. The CDR3 loop reads CASGLERRQETQYF. As DNA, the CDR3 is TGTGCTAGTGGTTTGGAGCGAAGACAAGAGACCCAGTACTTC.

This clonotype was observed at least ten times. The V call is TRBV7-2, the J call TRBJ2-2; a weak D match, TRBD2 (5 bases). The germline gives CDR1 SGHTA, CDR2 FQGNSA. V was cut by 2 bases and J by 0 bases, with 10 bases left in between. There are 16 residues in the CDR3. The CDR3 loop is CASSLYGVTNTGELFF. The CDR3 nucleotides read TGTGCCAGCAGCTTATACGGGGTTACGAACACCGGGGAGCTGTTTTTT.

This clonotype has just a few counts. The chain recombines TRBV20-1 with TRBJ2-3; 8 bases are shared with TRBD2. Germline loops: CDR1 DFQATT, CDR2 SNEGSKA (reference sequence). Trimming removed 3 bases from V and 0 bases from J; junction bases left unmatched: 5. The CDR3 has 15 residues. The CDR3 DNA sequence: TGCAGTGCTAGTCCAGCGGGGGCGAGCACAGATACGCAGTATTTT. It specifies CSASPAGASTDTQYF.

This rearrangement joins TRBV5-1 to TRBJ1-1, with a possible D match to TRBD1 (6 bases). Germline CDR1 SGHRS, CDR2 YFSETQ. V was shortened by 5 bases and J by 3 bases, with 20 bases between the two germline ends. The length of the CDR3 is 16 residues. This CDR3 is CASRPAGAYLDTEAFF. CDR3 coding DNA: TGCGCCAGCAGGCCGGCAGGGGCTTACTTGGACACTGAAGCTTTCTTT.

This clonotype was seen ten or more times. The V call is TRBV20-1, the J call TRBJ2-3, with 12 bases matching TRBD2. Unmatched junction bases numbered 18, after V lost 6 bases and J lost 5 bases. The CDR3 is 18 amino acids. Germline CDR1 and CDR2: DFQATT and SNEGSKA (reference sequence). Here the CDR3 reads CSAPLAGGPSGARDTQYF. The DNA of the CDR3 is TGCAGTGCCCCTCTAGCGGGGGGGCCATCAGGAGCCAGAGATACGCAGTATTTT.

This clonotype was counted at least ten times. V usage is TRBV12-3 or TRBV12-4 and J usage is TRBJ1-2; 8 positions agree with TRBD1. CDR3 length: 15 amino acids. Losses at the gene ends were 4 bases for V and 1 base for J; bases not matched to a gene: 5. This chain's CDR3 is CASSSWGQDNYGYTF. The CDR3 region has the DNA TGTGCCAGCAGTTCCTGGGGACAGGATAACTATGGCTACACCTTC.

The sample holds many counts of this clonotype. The chain carries TRBV6-1 and TRBJ1-5; 7 nucleotides align to TRBD1. Trimming cost V 1 base and J 0 bases; bases outside gene matches: 12. Germline V gene sequence: CDR1 MNHNS, CDR2 SASEGT. This CDR3 contains 19 residues. DNA of the CDR3: TGTGCCAGCAGTGAAGGTCAGACAGGGACTTTGTATAGCAATCAGCCCCAGCATTTT. Its protein product is CASSEGQTGTLYSNQPQHF.